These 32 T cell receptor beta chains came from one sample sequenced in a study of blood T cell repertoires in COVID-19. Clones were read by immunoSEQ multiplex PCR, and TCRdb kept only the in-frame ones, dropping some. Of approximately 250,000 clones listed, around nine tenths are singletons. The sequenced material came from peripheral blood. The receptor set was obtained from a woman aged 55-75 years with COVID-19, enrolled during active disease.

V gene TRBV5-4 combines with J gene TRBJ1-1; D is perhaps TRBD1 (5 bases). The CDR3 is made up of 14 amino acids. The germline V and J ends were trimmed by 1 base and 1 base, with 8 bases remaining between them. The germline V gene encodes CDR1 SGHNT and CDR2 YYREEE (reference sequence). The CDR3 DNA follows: TGTGCCAGCAGCTTGAAGGGGCAGAACACTGAAGCTTTCTTT. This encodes CASSLKGQNTEAFF.

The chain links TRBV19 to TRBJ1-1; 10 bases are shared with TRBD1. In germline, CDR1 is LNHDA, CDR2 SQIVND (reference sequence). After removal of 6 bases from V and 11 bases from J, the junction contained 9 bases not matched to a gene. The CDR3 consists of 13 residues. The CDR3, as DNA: TGTGCCAGTAGGCCGGGACAGGGGCGGGAGGCTTTCTTT. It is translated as CASRPGQGREAFF. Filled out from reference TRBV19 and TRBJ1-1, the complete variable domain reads DGGITQSPKYLFRKEGQNVTLSCEQNLNHDAMYWYRQDPGQGLRLIYYSQIVNDFQKGDIAEGYSVSREKKESFPLTVTSAQKNPTAFYLCASRPGQGREAFFGQGTRLTVV.

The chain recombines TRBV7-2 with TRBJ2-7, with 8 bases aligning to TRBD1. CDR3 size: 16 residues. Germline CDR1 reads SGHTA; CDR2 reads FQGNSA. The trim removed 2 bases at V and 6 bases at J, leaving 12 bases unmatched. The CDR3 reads CASSLSSGQVQSEQYF. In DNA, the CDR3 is TGTGCCAGCAGCTTATCCTCGGGACAGGTCCAATCCGAGCAGTACTTC.

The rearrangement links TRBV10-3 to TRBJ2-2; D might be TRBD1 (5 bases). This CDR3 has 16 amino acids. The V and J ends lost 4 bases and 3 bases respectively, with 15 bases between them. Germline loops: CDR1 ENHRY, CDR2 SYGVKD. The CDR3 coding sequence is TGTGCCATCAGTGTAAACGGCCAGGGCTACACCGGGGAGCTGTTTTTT. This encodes CAISVNGQGYTGELFF.

For the CDR3, the DNA is TGCGCCAGCAGCCCGGCCGGGACAGGGGTATACGAGCAGTACTTC. As protein: CASSPAGTGVYEQYF. The chain combines TRBV5-1 with TRBJ2-7, with TRBD1 matching 10 bases. Per the germline V gene, CDR1 is SGHRS and CDR2 is YFSETQ. Unmatched junction bases numbered 8, after V lost 4 bases and J lost 4 bases. The CDR3 loop spans 15 amino acids. Full variable domain (missing parts from reference TRBV5-1 and TRBJ2-7): KAGVTQTPRYLIKTRGQQVTLSCSPISGHRSVSWYQQTPGQGLQFLFEYFSETQRNKGNFPGRFSGRQFSNSRSEMNVSTLELGDSALYLCASSPAGTGVYEQYFGPGTRLTVT.

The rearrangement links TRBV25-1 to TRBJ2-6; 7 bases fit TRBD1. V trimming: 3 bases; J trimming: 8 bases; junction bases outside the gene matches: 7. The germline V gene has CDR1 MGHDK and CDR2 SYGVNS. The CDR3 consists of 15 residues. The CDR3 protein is CASSDPQQGTNVLTF. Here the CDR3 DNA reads TGTGCCAGCAGTGACCCTCAACAGGGGACCAACGTCCTGACTTTC.

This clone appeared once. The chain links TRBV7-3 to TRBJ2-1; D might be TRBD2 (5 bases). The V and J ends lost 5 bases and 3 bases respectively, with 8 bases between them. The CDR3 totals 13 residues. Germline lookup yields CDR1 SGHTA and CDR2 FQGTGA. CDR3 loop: CASSVSDYNEQFF. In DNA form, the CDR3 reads TGTGCCAGCAGCGTTAGCGACTACAATGAGCAGTTCTTC.

The CDR3 bases are TGTGCCAGCAGTGGACAGGGGGGCGAGCAGTACTTC. This codes for CASSGQGGEQYF. This chain connects TRBV6-6 to TRBJ2-7; 10 nucleotides align to TRBD1. V shed 5 bases, J shed 6 bases, and the junction held 1 base outside the gene matches. Germline V gene lookup returns CDR1 MNHNY and CDR2 SVGAGI (reference sequence). The CDR3 extends over 12 amino acids.

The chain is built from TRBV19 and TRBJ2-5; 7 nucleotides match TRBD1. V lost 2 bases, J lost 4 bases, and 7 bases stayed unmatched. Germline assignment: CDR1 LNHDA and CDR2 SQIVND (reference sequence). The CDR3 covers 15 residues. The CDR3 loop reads CASSISVTGRETQYF. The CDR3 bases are TGTGCCAGTAGTATAAGTGTGACAGGGAGAGAGACCCAGTACTTC.

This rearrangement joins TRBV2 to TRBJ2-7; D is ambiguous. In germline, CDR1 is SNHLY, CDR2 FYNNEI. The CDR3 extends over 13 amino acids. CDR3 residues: CASQVGPAGEQYF. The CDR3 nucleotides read TGTGCTTCACAAGTGGGCCCGGCAGGCGAGCAGTACTTC.

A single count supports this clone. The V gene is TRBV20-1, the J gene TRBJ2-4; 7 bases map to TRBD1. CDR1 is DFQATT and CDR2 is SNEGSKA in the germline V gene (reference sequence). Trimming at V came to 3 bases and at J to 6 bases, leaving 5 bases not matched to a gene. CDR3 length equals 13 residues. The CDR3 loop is CSASLAGGNIQYF. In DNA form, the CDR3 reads TGCAGTGCTAGTTTGGCAGGGGGAAACATTCAGTACTTC.

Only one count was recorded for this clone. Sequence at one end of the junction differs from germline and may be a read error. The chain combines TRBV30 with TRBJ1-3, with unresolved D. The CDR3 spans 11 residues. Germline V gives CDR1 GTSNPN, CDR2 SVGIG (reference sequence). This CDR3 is CARRSGDTIYF. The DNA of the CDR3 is TGTGCCCGGAGGTCCGGGGACACCATATATTTT. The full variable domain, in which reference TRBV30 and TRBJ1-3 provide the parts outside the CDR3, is SQTIHQWPATLVQPVGSPLSLECTVEGTSNPNLYWYRQAAGRGLQLLFYSVGIGQISSEVPQNLSASRPQDRQFILSSKKLLLSDSGFYLCARRSGDTIYFGEGSWLTVV.

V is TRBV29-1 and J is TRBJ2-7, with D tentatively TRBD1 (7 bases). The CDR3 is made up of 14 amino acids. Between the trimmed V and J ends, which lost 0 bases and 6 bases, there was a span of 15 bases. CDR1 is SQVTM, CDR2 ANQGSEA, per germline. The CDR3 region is CSVEDPGGLGEQYF. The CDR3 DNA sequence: TGCAGCGTTGAAGATCCAGGGGGGCTCGGCGAGCAGTACTTC.

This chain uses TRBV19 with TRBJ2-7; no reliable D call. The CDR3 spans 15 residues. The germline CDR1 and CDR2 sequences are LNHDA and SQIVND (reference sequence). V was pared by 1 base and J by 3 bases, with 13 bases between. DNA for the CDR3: TGTGCCAGTAGTATAGCTAACGCGAGAGACTACGAGCAGTACTTC. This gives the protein CASSIANARDYEQYF. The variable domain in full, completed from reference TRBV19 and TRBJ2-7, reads DGGITQSPKYLFRKEGQNVTLSCEQNLNHDAMYWYRQDPGQGLRLIYYSQIVNDFQKGDIAEGYSVSREKKESFPLTVTSAQKNPTAFYLCASSIANARDYEQYFGPGTRLTVT.

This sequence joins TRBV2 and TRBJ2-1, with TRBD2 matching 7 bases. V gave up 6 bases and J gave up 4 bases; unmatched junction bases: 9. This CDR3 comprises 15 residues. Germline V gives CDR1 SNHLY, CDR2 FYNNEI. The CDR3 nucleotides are TGTGCCAGCAGGCTCGGGAGCGGGAAGTACAATGAGCAGTTCTTC. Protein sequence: CASRLGSGKYNEQFF.

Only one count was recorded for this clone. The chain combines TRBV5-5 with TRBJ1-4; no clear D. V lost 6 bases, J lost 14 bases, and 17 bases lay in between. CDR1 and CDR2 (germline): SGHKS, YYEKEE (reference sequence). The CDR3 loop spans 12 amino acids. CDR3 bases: TGTGCCAGCACCTCGTCGGAGGGTGATCTGTTTTTT. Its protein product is CASTSSEGDLFF.

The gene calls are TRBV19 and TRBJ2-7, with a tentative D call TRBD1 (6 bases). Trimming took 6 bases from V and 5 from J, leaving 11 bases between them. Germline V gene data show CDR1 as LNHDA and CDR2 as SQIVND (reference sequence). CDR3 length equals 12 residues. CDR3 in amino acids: CASSGDNHEQYF. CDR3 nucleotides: TGTGCCAGTAGCGGGGACAATCACGAGCAGTACTTC.

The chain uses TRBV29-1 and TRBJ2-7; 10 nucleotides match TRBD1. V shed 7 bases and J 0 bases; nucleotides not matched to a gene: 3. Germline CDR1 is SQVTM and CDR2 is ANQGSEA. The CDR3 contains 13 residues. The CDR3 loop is CSAGQGVSYEQYF. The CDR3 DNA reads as TGCAGCGCCGGACAGGGGGTCTCCTACGAGCAGTACTTC.

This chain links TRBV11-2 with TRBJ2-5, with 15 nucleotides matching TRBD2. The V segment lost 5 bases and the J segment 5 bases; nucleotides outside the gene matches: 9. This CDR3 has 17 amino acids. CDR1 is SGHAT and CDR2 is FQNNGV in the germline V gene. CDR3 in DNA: TGTGCCAGCAGCCTCCGGACTAGCGGGAGGGCCGTTGAGACCCAGTACTTC. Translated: CASSLRTSGRAVETQYF.

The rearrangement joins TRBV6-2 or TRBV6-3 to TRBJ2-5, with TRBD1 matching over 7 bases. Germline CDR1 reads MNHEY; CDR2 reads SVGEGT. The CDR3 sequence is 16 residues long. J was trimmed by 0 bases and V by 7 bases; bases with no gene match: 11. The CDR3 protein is CASNYIRDSNQETQYF. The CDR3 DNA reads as TGTGCCAGCAATTATATCCGGGACAGCAACCAAGAGACCCAGTACTTC.

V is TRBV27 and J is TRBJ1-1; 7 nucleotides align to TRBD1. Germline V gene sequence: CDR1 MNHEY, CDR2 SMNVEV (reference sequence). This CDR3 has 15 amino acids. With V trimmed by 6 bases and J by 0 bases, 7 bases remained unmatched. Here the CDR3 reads CASRDTGVLNTEAFF. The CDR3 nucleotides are TGTGCCAGCAGGGATACAGGGGTATTGAACACTGAAGCTTTCTTT.

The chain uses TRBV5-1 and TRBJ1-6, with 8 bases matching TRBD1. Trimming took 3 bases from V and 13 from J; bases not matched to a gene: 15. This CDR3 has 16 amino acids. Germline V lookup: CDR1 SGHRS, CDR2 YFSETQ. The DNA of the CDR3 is TGCGCCAGCAGCTGGGGGTTGGGACAGGCCCTTCAGCCCCTCCACTTT. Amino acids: CASSWGLGQALQPLHF.

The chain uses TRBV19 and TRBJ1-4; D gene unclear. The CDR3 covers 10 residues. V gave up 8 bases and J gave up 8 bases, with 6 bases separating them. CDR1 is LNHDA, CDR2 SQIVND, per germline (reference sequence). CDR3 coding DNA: TGTGCCAGTGGGCGAGAAAAACTGTTTTTT. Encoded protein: CASGREKLFF.

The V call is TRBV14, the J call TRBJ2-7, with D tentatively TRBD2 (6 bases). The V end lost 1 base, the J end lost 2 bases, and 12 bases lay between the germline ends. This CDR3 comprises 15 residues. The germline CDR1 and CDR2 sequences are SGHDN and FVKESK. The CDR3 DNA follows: TGTGCCAGCAGCCAAGTAACCCGGGGGACCTACGAGCAGTACTTC. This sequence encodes CASSQVTRGTYEQYF. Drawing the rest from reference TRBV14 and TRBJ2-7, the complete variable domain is EAGVTQFPSHSVIEKGQTVTLRCDPISGHDNLYWYRRVMGKEIKFLLHFVKESKQDESGMPNNRFLAERTGGTYSTLKVQPAELEDSGVYFCASSQVTRGTYEQYFGPGTRLTVT.

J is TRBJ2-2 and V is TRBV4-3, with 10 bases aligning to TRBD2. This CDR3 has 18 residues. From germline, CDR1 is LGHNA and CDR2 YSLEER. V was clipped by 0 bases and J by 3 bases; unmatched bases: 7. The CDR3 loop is CASSQEPAGGGYTGELFF. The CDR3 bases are TGCGCCAGCAGCCAAGAGCCAGCGGGAGGGGGGTACACCGGGGAGCTGTTTTTT.

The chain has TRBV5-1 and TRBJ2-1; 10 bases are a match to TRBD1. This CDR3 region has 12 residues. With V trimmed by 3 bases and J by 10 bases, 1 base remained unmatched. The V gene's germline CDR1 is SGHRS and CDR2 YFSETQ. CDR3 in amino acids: CASSWGQGEQFF. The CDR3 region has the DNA TGCGCCAGCAGCTGGGGACAGGGGGAGCAGTTCTTC.

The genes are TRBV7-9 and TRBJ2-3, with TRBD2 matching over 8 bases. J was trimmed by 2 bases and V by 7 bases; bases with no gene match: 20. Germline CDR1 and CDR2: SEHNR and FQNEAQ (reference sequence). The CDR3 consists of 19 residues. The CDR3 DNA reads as TGTGCCAGCATCCGGTTGGTAGCGGGAAGTCTCTTGGACACAGATACGCAGTATTTT. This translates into CASIRLVAGSLLDTDTQYF.

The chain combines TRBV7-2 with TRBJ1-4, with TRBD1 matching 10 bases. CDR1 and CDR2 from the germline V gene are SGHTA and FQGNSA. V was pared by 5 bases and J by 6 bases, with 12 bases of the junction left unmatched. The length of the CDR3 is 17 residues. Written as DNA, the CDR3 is TGTGCCAGCAGCCGGGATCTGACAGGGGGCAGGGATGAAAAACTGTTTTTT. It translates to CASSRDLTGGRDEKLFF.

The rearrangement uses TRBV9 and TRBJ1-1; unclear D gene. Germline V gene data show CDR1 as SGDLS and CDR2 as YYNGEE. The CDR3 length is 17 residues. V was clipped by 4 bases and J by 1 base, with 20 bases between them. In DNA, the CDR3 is TGTGCCAGCAGCCCGACCCCCAGGTATGTGGAGAACACTGAAGCTTTCTTT. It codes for CASSPTPRYVENTEAFF.

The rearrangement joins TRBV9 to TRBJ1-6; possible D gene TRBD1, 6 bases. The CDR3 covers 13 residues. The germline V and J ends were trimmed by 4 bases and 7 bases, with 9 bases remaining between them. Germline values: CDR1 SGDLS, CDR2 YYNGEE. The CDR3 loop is CASSSTGNSPLHF. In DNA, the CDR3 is TGTGCCAGCAGCTCCACAGGGAATTCACCCCTCCACTTT.

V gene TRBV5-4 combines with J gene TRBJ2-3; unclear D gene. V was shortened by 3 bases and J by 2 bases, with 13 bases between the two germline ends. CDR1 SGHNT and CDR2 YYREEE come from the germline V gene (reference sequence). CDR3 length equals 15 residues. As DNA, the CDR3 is TGTGCCAGCAGCTCCGACCCTGACATCACAGATACGCAGTATTTT. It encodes CASSSDPDITDTQYF.

The CDR3 sequence: CASVNRINSPLHF. For the CDR3, the DNA is TGTGCCAGCGTTAACAGAATAAATTCACCCCTCCACTTT. The genes are TRBV6-5 and TRBJ1-6; unclear D gene. V lost 8 bases to trimming and J lost 7 bases, with 12 bases between them. CDR1 is MNHEY, CDR2 SVGAGI, per germline. CDR3 length: 13 amino acids.